This TCR beta chain appears in the sequencing data of a study of shared clonotypes between healthy human individuals. Measured with immunoSEQ multiplex PCR; TCRdb has only the in-frame clones, and not every one. The data contain roughly 500,000 clones, roughly 95% of them seen just once; the ten biggest clones take up 0.05% to 0.08%. Trimming removed 4 bases at V and 3 bases at J, with 11 bases between. This CDR3 is built from 15 residues. CDR1 and CDR2 (germline): SGHRS, YFSETQ. The receptor was isolated from a woman in her 30s in good health. Sequencing was performed on naive CD4+ T cells sorted from blood. Documented subset: CD45RA+ positively selected. The rearrangement links TRBV5-1 to TRBJ2-6; D is possibly TRBD1 (6 bases). CDR3 amino acids: CASSNRVDGANVLTF. CDR3 nucleotide sequence: TGCGCCAGCAGCAACAGGGTGGATGGGGCCAACGTCCTGACTTTC.